The 30 T cell receptor beta chains below were found in one sample sequenced in a study of blood T cell repertoires in COVID-19. Libraries were prepared by immunoSEQ multiplex PCR; TCRdb keeps only in-frame clonotypes and omits some of them. The sample lists some 250,000 clones, 70% to 85% occurring once. Input material: peripheral blood. All receptors derive from a woman aged 80 or older with acute or convalescent COVID-19.

Only a few counts were recorded for this clone. V and J are TRBV2 and TRBJ1-2; D remains ambiguous. The CDR3 is 13 residues long. Trimming removed 7 bases from V and 2 bases from J, with 11 bases in between. The V gene's germline CDR1 is SNHLY and CDR2 FYNNEI. CDR3 DNA: TGTGCCAGCATACCCGGCAGGAACTATGGCTACACCTTC. Amino acids: CASIPGRNYGYTF.

This clone was recorded only once. V usage is TRBV12-1 and J usage is TRBJ1-1; the D call of TRBD1 is as the table states it, not checked on the DNA. TRBV12-1 is a pseudogene. The CDR3 totals 14 residues. In DNA form, the CDR3 reads TGTGCCAGCAGCTTCCGGCAGGGGGCCACTGAAGCTTTCTTT. Translating it yields CASSFRQGATEAFF.

This CDR3 reads CASRSPGTDTQYF. The DNA for the CDR3 is TGTGCCAGCAGGTCTCCCGGCACAGATACGCAGTATTTT. This sequence joins TRBV28 and TRBJ2-3; no definite D call. V lost 6 bases and J 1 base, leaving 8 bases between the germline ends. Per germline, CDR1 MDHEN and CDR2 SYDVKM. The CDR3 runs 13 residues.

V is TRBV7-2 and J is TRBJ1-5; TRBD1 matches at 12 bases. This CDR3 region has 19 residues. The J segment lost 6 bases and the V segment lost 5 bases, leaving 17 bases of the junction unmatched. From germline, CDR1 is SGHTA and CDR2 FQGNSA. The CDR3 region has the DNA TGTGCCAGCAGCCTCAGGGGAGGTGGAGGGACAGGGGGCGGTCAGCCCCAGCATTTT. The encoded protein is CASSLRGGGGTGGGQPQHF.

This clone has just one count. V usage is TRBV5-1 and J usage is TRBJ1-2; TRBD1 aligns across 9 bases. Germline CDR1 SGHRS, CDR2 YFSETQ. The CDR3 extends over 13 amino acids. The V segment lost 4 bases and the J segment 5 bases; nucleotides outside the gene matches: 3. As DNA, the CDR3 is TGCGCCAGCAGCGAGACAGGGGGATATGGCTACACCTTC. Translating gives CASSETGGYGYTF.

This clone has just a few counts. The junction departs from the called germline gene at one end, perhaps through a read error. The CDR3 nucleotides read TGTGCCAGCAGTGTAGAATCAGGGGGCAATAAGCCCCAGCATTTT. This translates into CASSVESGGNKPQHF. The gene calls are TRBV2 and TRBJ1-5, with 8 bases lining up with TRBD1. Looked up from germline, CDR1 is SNHLY and CDR2 is FYNNEI. CDR3 length: 15 amino acids.

The rearrangement links TRBV5-6 to TRBJ1-4; 10 nucleotides align to TRBD1. The CDR3 is 15 residues long. V shed 6 bases and J 3 bases; nucleotides not matched to a gene: 5. Germline loops: CDR1 SGHDT, CDR2 YYEEEE. The CDR3, as DNA: TGTGCCAGCATGGACAGGGGGTCATCTAATGAAAAACTGTTTTTT. Translated: CASMDRGSSNEKLFF.

This clone has only one observation. This CDR3 is CASSIAGANTEAFF. CDR3 sequence (DNA): TGTGCCAGTAGTATTGCAGGGGCGAACACTGAAGCTTTCTTT. The chain is built from TRBV19 and TRBJ1-1; the D gene is possibly TRBD1 (6 bases). V lost 3 bases to trimming and J lost 1 base, with 9 bases between them. The CDR3 contains 14 residues. The V gene's germline CDR1 is LNHDA and CDR2 SQIVND (reference sequence).

V and J are TRBV2 and TRBJ1-3, with TRBD1 matching over 7 bases. Losses at the gene ends were 8 bases for V and 1 base for J; bases not matched to a gene: 8. Germline V CDR1 and CDR2: SNHLY, FYNNEI. CDR3 length: 15 amino acids. CDR3 in DNA: TGTGCCAGCGAGTTACAACAGGGGTCTGGAAACACCATATATTTT. The encoded protein is CASELQQGSGNTIYF.

V and J are TRBV5-1 and TRBJ1-3; D unresolved. This CDR3 is 15 amino acids long. Trimming left V 4 bases short and J 0 bases short, with 11 bases between. Germline CDR1 SGHRS, CDR2 YFSETQ. CDR3 region: CASSPQQFSGNTIYF. CDR3 sequence (DNA): TGCGCCAGCAGCCCCCAACAGTTCTCTGGAAACACCATATATTTT.

The rearrangement uses TRBV5-5 and TRBJ2-7; possible D gene TRBD1, 5 bases. Germline loops: CDR1 SGHKS, CDR2 YYEKEE (reference sequence). This CDR3 spans 14 amino acids. V lost 0 bases, J lost 3 bases, and 10 bases lay in between. The CDR3 nucleotides read TGTGCCAGCAGCTTGGTAGGGGTAGTCTACGAGCAGTACTTC. Its protein product is CASSLVGVVYEQYF.

This clone was detected once. The J gene is TRBJ2-2, the V gene TRBV18; D not certain. The CDR3 loop spans 14 amino acids. Trimming stripped 2 bases from V and 4 bases from J, with 8 bases between. The germline CDR1 and CDR2 sequences are KGHSH and LQKENI. Written as DNA, the CDR3 is TGTGCCAGCTCACCAGTCCAGATCACCGGGGAGCTGTTTTTT. Translating it yields CASSPVQITGELFF.

CDR3 DNA: TGCGCCAGCAGCTCCGTCGGGACAGGGGGGCCTGGTACGCAGTATTTT. Protein sequence: CASSSVGTGGPGTQYF. This chain joins TRBV5-1 and TRBJ2-3; 11 positions match TRBD1. With V trimmed by 3 bases and J by 8 bases, 11 bases remained unmatched. CDR1 and CDR2 from the germline V gene are SGHRS and YFSETQ. The CDR3 length is 16 residues.

The chain is built from TRBV19 and TRBJ2-2; 8 nucleotides align to TRBD1. The germline CDR1 and CDR2 sequences are LNHDA and SQIVND (reference sequence). This CDR3 spans 15 amino acids. V lost 3 bases, J lost 5 bases, and 5 bases stayed unmatched. CDR3 loop: CASSIQGARTGELFF. In nucleotides, the CDR3 is TGTGCCAGTAGTATCCAGGGGGCGCGGACCGGGGAGCTGTTTTTT.

Points on this clone: One end of the junction is discordant with germline, which a read error may explain. This chain joins TRBV7-7 and TRBJ2-5; 8 bases are a match to TRBD2. The CDR3 loop spans 16 amino acids. CDR1 and CDR2 from the germline V gene are SSHAT and FNYEAQ (reference sequence). The CDR3 region has the DNA TGTGCTAGCAGCTTGGAGCGGGGGCCTACTTGGGAGACCCAGTACTTC. The encoded protein is CASSLERGPTWETQYF.

This clone was picked up many times. V is TRBV19 and J is TRBJ1-5; D ambiguous. The CDR3 has 12 residues. CDR1 is LNHDA and CDR2 is SQIVND in the germline V gene (reference sequence). The V and J ends lost 3 bases and 7 bases respectively, with 7 bases between them. CDR3 region: CASSISGQPQHF. DNA for the CDR3: TGTGCCAGTAGTATTTCGGGACAGCCCCAGCATTTT.

This clone was detected once. V usage is TRBV30 and J usage is TRBJ2-2; tentatively, D is TRBD1 (6 bases). This CDR3 region has 13 residues. Germline V lookup: CDR1 GTSNPN, CDR2 SVGIG (reference sequence). Trimming took 8 bases from V and 3 from J, leaving 13 bases between them. CDR3 region: CAETGRDTGELFF. Written as DNA, the CDR3 is TGTGCCGAGACAGGAAGGGACACCGGGGAGCTGTTTTTT.

The CDR3 DNA is TGCAGCGTTGCCTCTAGCGGGGGGGCTGGAGAGCAGTTCTTC. The encoded protein is CSVASSGGAGEQFF. This chain links TRBV29-1 with TRBJ2-1; 12 nucleotides align to TRBD2. Per germline, CDR1 SQVTM and CDR2 ANQGSEA. The V gene end was trimmed by 4 bases and the J gene end by 10 bases; junction bases not matched to a gene: 8. The CDR3 covers 14 residues.

This clone turned up a few times. The chain employs TRBV21-1 and TRBJ1-1. TRBV21-1 is a pseudogene locus. The CDR3 contains 15 residues. This CDR3 reads CASSKRGCGATEAFF. The DNA for the CDR3 is TGTGCCAGCAGCAAGCGGGGCTGCGGGGCCACTGAAGCTTTCTTT.

The genes are TRBV18 and TRBJ1-6, with 7 nucleotides matching TRBD1. Germline trimming cut 2 bases from V and 0 bases from J; bases unmatched to any gene: 10. This CDR3 spans 19 amino acids. The germline CDR1 and CDR2 sequences are KGHSH and LQKENI. The CDR3 nucleotides are TGTGCCAGCTCACCAACTCCGGGACAGCCGAGCTCCTATAATTCACCCCTCCACTTT. This gives the protein CASSPTPGQPSSYNSPLHF.

This clone was detected only a few times. V and J are TRBV19 and TRBJ1-3; maybe TRBD1 (5 bases). The CDR3 loop spans 15 amino acids. The germline V gene encodes CDR1 LNHDA and CDR2 SQIVND (reference sequence). Trimming pared 3 bases from V and 2 bases from J, leaving 11 bases between. CDR3 coding DNA: TGTGCCAGTAGTATTCCGGGGGAGCCTGGAAACACCATATATTTT. Translation: CASSIPGEPGNTIYF.

The chain uses TRBV19 and TRBJ1-6, with D unclear. Trimming left V 5 bases short and J 5 bases short, with 7 bases between. The CDR3 loop spans 13 amino acids. The V gene's germline CDR1 is LNHDA and CDR2 SQIVND (reference sequence). In nucleotides, the CDR3 is TGTGCCAGTAGTGACACCAATAATTCACCCCTCCACTTT. Its protein is CASSDTNNSPLHF. The full variable domain, its missing parts supplied by reference TRBV19 and TRBJ1-6, is DGGITQSPKYLFRKEGQNVTLSCEQNLNHDAMYWYRQDPGQGLRLIYYSQIVNDFQKGDIAEGYSVSREKKESFPLTVTSAQKNPTAFYLCASSDTNNSPLHFGNGTRLTVT.

The chain combines TRBV19 with TRBJ1-5; TRBD1 aligns across 7 bases. There are 14 residues in the CDR3. Per germline, CDR1 LNHDA and CDR2 SQIVND (reference sequence). With 7 bases clipped from V and 4 bases from J, the junction kept 7 bases outside the gene matches. This CDR3 reads CASTALQGNQPQHF. DNA for the CDR3: TGTGCCAGTACCGCTCTACAGGGGAATCAGCCCCAGCATTTT.

This clone came up a few times. The gene calls are TRBV10-2 and TRBJ2-2; 11 bases agree with TRBD2. The V gene's germline CDR1 is WSHSY and CDR2 SAAADI. This CDR3 is built from 14 residues. V lost 8 bases to trimming and J lost 6 bases; unmatched junction nucleotides: 5. The CDR3 sequence: CASSTSGGPGELFF. The CDR3 DNA reads TGCGCCAGCTCCACTAGCGGGGGACCCGGGGAGCTGTTTTTT.

This chain joins TRBV6-5 and TRBJ2-5; a possible D gene is TRBD1 (5 bases). The CDR3 runs to 14 residues. Germline V gene lookup returns CDR1 MNHEY and CDR2 SVGAGI. V was shortened by 0 bases and J by 5 bases, with 10 bases between the two germline ends. The CDR3 region is CASSYSRVEETQYF. CDR3 in DNA: TGTGCCAGCAGTTACTCCAGGGTTGAGGAGACCCAGTACTTC.

V is TRBV24-1 and J is TRBJ1-2; TRBD1 is a possible D gene (5 bases). V lost 0 bases and J lost 4, with 14 bases in between. The CDR3 runs 16 residues. The V gene's germline CDR1 is KGHDR and CDR2 SFDVKD. CDR3 sequence (DNA): TGTGCCACCAGTGATTTGAGGGGAGGCGGAATCTATGGCTACACCTTC. Its protein product is CATSDLRGGGIYGYTF.

This chain uses TRBV5-1 with TRBJ2-5; 9 bases are shared with TRBD2. Germline CDR1 and CDR2: SGHRS and YFSETQ. The CDR3 runs to 15 residues. With V trimmed by 5 bases and J by 4 bases, 9 bases remained unmatched. The CDR3, as DNA: TGCGCCAGCAGAGAAGCGGGGGGTAGTGGAGAGACCCAGTACTTC. Translated, it gives CASREAGGSGETQYF.

In DNA form, the CDR3 reads TGTGCCAGCAGTCCTCAGGGGATCGATGGCTACACCTTC. It translates to CASSPQGIDGYTF. This chain joins TRBV28 and TRBJ1-2; D is possibly TRBD1 (6 bases). Per the germline V gene, CDR1 is MDHEN and CDR2 is SYDVKM. V was trimmed by 5 bases and J by 6 bases, leaving 13 bases between them. This CDR3 region has 13 residues.

The rearrangement links TRBV24-1 to TRBJ2-2, with 10 nucleotides matching TRBD1. The junction had 5 bases not matched to a gene; V was cut back by 5 bases and J by 0 bases. Germline loops: CDR1 KGHDR, CDR2 SFDVKD. The CDR3 runs to 17 residues. CDR3 nucleotide sequence: TGTGCCACCAGTGGGGGACAGGGGAGGGCGAACACCGGGGAGCTGTTTTTT. This gives the protein CATSGGQGRANTGELFF.

The J gene is TRBJ1-6, the V gene TRBV19; D uncertain. CDR3 length: 13 residues. Germline V gene lookup returns CDR1 LNHDA and CDR2 SQIVND (reference sequence). V gave up 6 bases and J gave up 7 bases, with 10 bases separating them. CDR3 sequence: CASRRAVNSPLHF. The DNA for the CDR3 is TGTGCCAGTAGGAGGGCAGTCAATTCACCCCTCCACTTT.